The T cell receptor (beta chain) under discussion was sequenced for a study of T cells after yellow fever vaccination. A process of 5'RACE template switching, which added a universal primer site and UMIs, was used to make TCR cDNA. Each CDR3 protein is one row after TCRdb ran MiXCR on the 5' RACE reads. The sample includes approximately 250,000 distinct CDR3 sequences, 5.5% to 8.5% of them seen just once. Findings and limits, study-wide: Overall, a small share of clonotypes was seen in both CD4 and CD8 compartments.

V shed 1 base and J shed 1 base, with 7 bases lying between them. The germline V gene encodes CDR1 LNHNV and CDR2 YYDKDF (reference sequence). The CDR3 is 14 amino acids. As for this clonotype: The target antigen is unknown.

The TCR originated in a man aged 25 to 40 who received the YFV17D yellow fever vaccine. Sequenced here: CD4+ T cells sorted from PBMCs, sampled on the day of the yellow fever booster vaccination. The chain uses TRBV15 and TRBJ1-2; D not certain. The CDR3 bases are TGTGCCACCAGCAGAGGTCGGATTAACTATGGCTACACCTTC. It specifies CATSRGRINYGYTF.